This TCR beta chain derives from a study of blood T cell repertoires in COVID-19. Study background: The origin of the acute and convalescent COVID-19 samples was the United States, Italy and Spain.

V was pared by 5 bases and J by 0 bases, with 14 bases between. The CDR3 has 15 residues. The germline V gene has CDR1 SGHRS and CDR2 YFSETQ. Repertoires were generated with immunoSEQ multiplex PCR, while TCRdb's copy carries only in-frame clones and drops some. The sample gives hundreds of thousands of clones, 85% to 90% of which show up once; around 10% is in the top ten. Source material: peripheral blood. The source of this sequence is a woman younger than 45 with COVID-19, enrolled during active disease. The chain links TRBV5-1 to TRBJ1-1, with D maybe TRBD1 (5 bases). The CDR3 nucleotides read TGCGCCAGCAGATTCTCGGGGGAAATGAACACTGAAGCTTTCTTT. Its translation: CASRFSGEMNTEAFF.